The rows below give T cell receptor beta chains drawn from one sample of a study of cytomegalovirus exposure and HLA in healthy donors. The assay was immunoSEQ multiplex PCR, and TCRdb's table has in-frame clones only and misses some. Of roughly 100,000 clones listed, under 85% are singletons. The sequencing input was PBMCs. Every receptor here comes from a man aged 25 to 40 in good health and CMV-seronegative. CDR3s include the opening cysteine and the closing phenylalanine or tryptophan. A D gene is named only where the DNA matches it firmly.

j_gene	d_gene	v_gene	CDR3nt	CDR3aa
TRBJ2-2	NA	TRBV6-6	TGTGCCAGCAGTTCGGGCGGGTCAGGCGGGGAGCTGTTTTTT	CASSSGGSGGELFF
TRBJ1-5	NA	TRBV7-8	TGTGCCAGCAGCTTAGTACTGACAGTAAATCAGCCCCAGCATTTT	CASSLVLTVNQPQHF
TRBJ1-6	NA	TRBV5-1	TGCGCCAGCAGCTTGGACAATCCCTCACGTAATTCACCCCTCCACTTT	CASSLDNPSRNSPLHF
TRBJ1-4	NA	TRBV14	TGTGCCAGCAGCCCCCGGTCTCGGTCGGAAAAACTGTTTTTT	CASSPRSRSEKLFF
TRBJ1-1	NA	TRBV6-5	TGTGCCAGCAGTTACTGGGGGCGGCAGAACACTGAAGCTTTCTTT	CASSYWGRQNTEAFF
TRBJ1-2	NA	TRBV4-1	TGCGCCAGCAGCCAAGCCCTGCCCCCCGGGTTTCATGGCTACACCTTC	CASSQALPPGFHGYTF
TRBJ2-3	NA	TRBV5-1	TGCGCCAGCAGCGCCCAGGGTTCAAGGTCAGATACGCAGTATTTT	CASSAQGSRSDTQYF
TRBJ1-1	NA	TRBV4-1	TGCGCCAGCAGCCGAGAGGGGGGGCTCATCTCTGAAGCTTTCTTT	CASSREGGLISEAFF
TRBJ2-5	NA	TRBV5-1	TGCGCCAGCAGCTTAGGGGATGATGGGCAAGAGACCCAGTACTTC	CASSLGDDGQETQYF
TRBJ2-7	NA	TRBV4-1	TGCGCCAGCAGCCAAGATAGGAGATCTCGGTCCTACGAGCAGTACTTC	CASSQDRRSRSYEQYF